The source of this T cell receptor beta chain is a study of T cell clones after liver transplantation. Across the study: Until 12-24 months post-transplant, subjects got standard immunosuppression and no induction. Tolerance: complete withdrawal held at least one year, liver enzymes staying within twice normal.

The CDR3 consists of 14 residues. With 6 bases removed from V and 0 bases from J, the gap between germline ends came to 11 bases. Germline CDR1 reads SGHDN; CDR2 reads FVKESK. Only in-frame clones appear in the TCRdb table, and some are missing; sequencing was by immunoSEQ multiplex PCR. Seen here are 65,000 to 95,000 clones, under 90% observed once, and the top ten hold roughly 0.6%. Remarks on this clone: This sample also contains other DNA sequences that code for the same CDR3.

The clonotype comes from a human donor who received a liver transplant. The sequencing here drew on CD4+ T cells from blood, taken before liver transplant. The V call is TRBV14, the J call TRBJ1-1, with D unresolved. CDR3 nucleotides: TGTGCCAGCAGTCTTCCGGGGATGAACACTGAAGCTTTCTTT. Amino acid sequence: CASSLPGMNTEAFF.